This paragraph covers one T cell receptor (beta chain) sequence. Its antigen is undetermined. The sample belongs to a study of cytomegalovirus exposure and HLA in healthy donors. General study results and limits: It was taken for granted in presence/absence analyses that sequencing depth across donors was roughly uniform. In a later analysis, TCR association rates varied by HLA locus: DRB1 most, HLA-C fewest. Further analysis was carried out later, and it showed several of the most significant clusters appearing linked to common viral pathogens.

Researchers ran the PCR with 60 Vbeta and 13 Jbeta primers. Method: immunoSEQ multiplex PCR; TCRdb's copy keeps in-frame clones and lacks some. The sample consists of hundreds of thousands of clones, 70% to 90% of them appearing once. Sequencing was carried out using PBMCs. The clonotype originates from a girl aged 2-10 years in good health and CMV-seronegative.

The CDR3 nucleotides read TGTGCCAGCAGCCGCGCCGACAGGCCCCCCTACGAGCAGTACTTC. Amino acids: CASSRADRPPYEQYF. The rearrangement links TRBV6-5 to TRBJ2-7, with a weak D call TRBD1 (6 bases). This CDR3 is built from 15 residues. V lost 6 bases, J lost 2 bases, and 17 bases lay in between. Germline V gene data show CDR1 as MNHEY and CDR2 as SVGAGI.